This T cell receptor (beta chain) comes out of a study of blood T cell repertoires in COVID-19. Study as a whole: Spain, Italy and the United States supplied samples that represented acute and convalescent COVID-19. PBMCs, B-cell-depleted T cells, or T cells were the source of the cDNA or gDNA that made up the material.

V was clipped by 2 bases and J by 7 bases, with 15 bases between them. The germline gives CDR1 MNHEY, CDR2 SVGEGT. This CDR3 is built from 15 residues. The authors' processing: Reference gene primer amplification in the assay estimated nucleated cell counts. Sequencing was performed with immunoSEQ multiplex PCR; in TCRdb, only in-frame clones are kept and a portion is missing. V and J calls and clone size are as listed in that table; D and trimming were resolved from the DNA. The sample contains about 24,000 clones, around nine tenths of which appear only once. The specimen was peripheral blood. V is TRBV6-2 or TRBV6-3 and J is TRBJ1-5, with D maybe TRBD1 (5 bases). The sequence was collected from a man in his fifties or sixties with active COVID-19. Here the CDR3 reads CASSYNVGVHQPQHF. CDR3 nucleotide sequence: TGTGCCAGCAGTTACAACGTAGGGGTCCACCAGCCCCAGCATTTT.